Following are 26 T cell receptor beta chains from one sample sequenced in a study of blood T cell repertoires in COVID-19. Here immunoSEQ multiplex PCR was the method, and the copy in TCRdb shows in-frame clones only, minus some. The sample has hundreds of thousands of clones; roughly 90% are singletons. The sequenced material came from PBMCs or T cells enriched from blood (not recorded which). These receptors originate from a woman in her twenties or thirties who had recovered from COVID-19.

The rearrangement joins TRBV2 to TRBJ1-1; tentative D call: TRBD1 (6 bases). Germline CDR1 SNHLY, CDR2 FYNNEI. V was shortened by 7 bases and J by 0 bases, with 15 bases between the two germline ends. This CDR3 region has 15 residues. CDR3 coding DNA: TGTGCCAGCATAAGGGGGGGAGCAATGAACACTGAAGCTTTCTTT. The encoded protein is CASIRGGAMNTEAFF. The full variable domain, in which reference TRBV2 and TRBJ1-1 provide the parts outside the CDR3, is EPEVTQTPSHQVTQMGQEVILRCVPISNHLYFYWYRQILGQKVEFLVSFYNNEISEKSEIFDDQFSVERPDGSNFTLKIRSTKLEDSAMYFCASIRGGAMNTEAFFGQGTRLTVV.

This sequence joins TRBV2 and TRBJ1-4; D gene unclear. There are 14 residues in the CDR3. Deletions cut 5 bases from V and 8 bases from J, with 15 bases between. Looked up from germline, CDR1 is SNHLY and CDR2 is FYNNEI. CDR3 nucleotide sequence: TGTGCCAGCAGTCGAGACGGAGGCCGCGAAAAACTGTTTTTT. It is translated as CASSRDGGREKLFF. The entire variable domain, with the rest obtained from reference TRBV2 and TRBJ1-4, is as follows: EPEVTQTPSHQVTQMGQEVILRCVPISNHLYFYWYRQILGQKVEFLVSFYNNEISEKSEIFDDQFSVERPDGSNFTLKIRSTKLEDSAMYFCASSRDGGREKLFFGSGTQLSVL.

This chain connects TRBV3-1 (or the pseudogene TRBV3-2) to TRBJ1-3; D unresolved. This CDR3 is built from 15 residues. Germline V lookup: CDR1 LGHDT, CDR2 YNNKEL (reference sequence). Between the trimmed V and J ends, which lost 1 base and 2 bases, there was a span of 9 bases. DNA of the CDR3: TGTGCCAGCAGCCAAGGCGGTCTCCCTGGAAACACCATATATTTT. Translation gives CASSQGGLPGNTIYF.

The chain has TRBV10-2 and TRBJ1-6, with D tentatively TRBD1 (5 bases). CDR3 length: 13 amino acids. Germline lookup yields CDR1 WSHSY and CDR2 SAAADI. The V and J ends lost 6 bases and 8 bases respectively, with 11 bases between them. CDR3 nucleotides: TGCGCCAGCAGCATCCGGGGGGATTCACCCCTCCACTTT. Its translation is CASSIRGDSPLHF.

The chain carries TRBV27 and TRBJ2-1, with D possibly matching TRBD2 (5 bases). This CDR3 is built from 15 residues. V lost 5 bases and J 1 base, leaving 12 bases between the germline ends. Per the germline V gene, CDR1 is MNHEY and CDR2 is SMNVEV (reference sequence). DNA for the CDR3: TGTGCCAGCAGTCCGGGGTTAAGGTCCTACAATGAGCAGTTCTTC. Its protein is CASSPGLRSYNEQFF.

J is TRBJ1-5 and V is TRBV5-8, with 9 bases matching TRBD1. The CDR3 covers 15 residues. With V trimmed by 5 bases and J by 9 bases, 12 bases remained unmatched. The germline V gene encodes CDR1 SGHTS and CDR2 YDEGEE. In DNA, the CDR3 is TGTGCCAGCAGACTGGAGGGACAGGGACCGGGGCCCCAGCATTTT. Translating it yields CASRLEGQGPGPQHF.

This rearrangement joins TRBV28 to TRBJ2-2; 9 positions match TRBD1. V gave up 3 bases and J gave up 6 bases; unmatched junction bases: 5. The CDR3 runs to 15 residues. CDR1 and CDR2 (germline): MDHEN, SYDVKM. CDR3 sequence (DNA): TGTGCCAGCAGTTTTGGGACAGGGAGACCCGGGGAGCTGTTTTTT. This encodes CASSFGTGRPGELFF.

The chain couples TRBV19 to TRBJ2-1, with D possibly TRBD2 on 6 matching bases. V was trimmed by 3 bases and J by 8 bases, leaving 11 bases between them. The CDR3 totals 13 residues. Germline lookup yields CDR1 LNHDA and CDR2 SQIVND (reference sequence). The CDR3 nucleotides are TGTGCCAGTAGTATTACGGAGGGGTATGAGCAGTTCTTC. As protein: CASSITEGYEQFF.

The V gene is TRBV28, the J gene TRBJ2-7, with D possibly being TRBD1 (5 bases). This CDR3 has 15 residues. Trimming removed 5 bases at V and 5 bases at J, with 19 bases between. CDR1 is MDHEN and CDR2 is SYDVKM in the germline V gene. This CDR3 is CASSGAGLVSNEQYF. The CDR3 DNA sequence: TGTGCCAGCAGTGGGGCCGGGTTGGTTTCCAACGAGCAGTACTTC. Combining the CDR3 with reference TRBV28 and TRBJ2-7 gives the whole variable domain DVKVTQSSRYLVKRTGEKVFLECVQDMDHENMFWYRQDPGLGLRLIYFSYDVKMKEKGDIPEGYSVSREKKERFSLILESASTNQTSMYLCASSGAGLVSNEQYFGPGTRLTVT.

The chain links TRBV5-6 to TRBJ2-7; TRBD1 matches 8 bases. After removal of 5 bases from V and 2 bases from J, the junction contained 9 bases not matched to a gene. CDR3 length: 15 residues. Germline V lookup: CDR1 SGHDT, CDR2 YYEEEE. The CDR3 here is CASRAGTGMAYEQYF. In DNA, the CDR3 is TGTGCCAGCAGGGCCGGGACAGGAATGGCCTACGAGCAGTACTTC.

CDR3 sequence (DNA): TGTGCCAGCAGCTCGGACAGTTACAATGAGCAGTTCTTC. Translated, it gives CASSSDSYNEQFF. J is TRBJ2-1 and V is TRBV7-7; D is perhaps TRBD1 (6 bases). This CDR3 has 13 residues. Deletions cut 4 bases from V and 4 bases from J, with 8 bases between. Per the germline V gene, CDR1 is SSHAT and CDR2 is FNYEAQ (reference sequence). Using reference TRBV7-7 and TRBJ2-1 for the parts outside the CDR3, the full variable domain is GAGVSQSPRYKVTKRGQDVTLRCDPISSHATLYWYQQALGQGPEFLTYFNYEAQPDKSGLPSDRFSAERPEGSISTLTIQRTEQRDSAMYRCASSSDSYNEQFFGPGTRLTVL.

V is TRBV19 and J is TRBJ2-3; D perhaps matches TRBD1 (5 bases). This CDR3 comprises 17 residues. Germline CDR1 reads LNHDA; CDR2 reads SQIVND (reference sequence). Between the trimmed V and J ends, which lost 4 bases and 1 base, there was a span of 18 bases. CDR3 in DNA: TGTGCCAGTAGTACGGACCGACAGACACGGGGCACAGATACGCAGTATTTT. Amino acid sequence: CASSTDRQTRGTDTQYF. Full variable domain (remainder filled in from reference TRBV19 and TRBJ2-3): DGGITQSPKYLFRKEGQNVTLSCEQNLNHDAMYWYRQDPGQGLRLIYYSQIVNDFQKGDIAEGYSVSREKKESFPLTVTSAQKNPTAFYLCASSTDRQTRGTDTQYFGPGTRLTVL.

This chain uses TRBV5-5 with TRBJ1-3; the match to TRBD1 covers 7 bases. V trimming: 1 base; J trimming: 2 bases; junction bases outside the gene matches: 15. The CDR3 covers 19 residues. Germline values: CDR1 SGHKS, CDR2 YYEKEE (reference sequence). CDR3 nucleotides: TGTGCCAGCAGCTTGCGGTTGGGGTTAACAGGGGACGCTGGAAACACCATATATTTT. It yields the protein CASSLRLGLTGDAGNTIYF. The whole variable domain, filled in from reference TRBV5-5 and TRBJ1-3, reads DAGVTQSPTHLIKTRGQQVTLRCSPISGHKSVSWYQQVLGQGPQFIFQYYEKEERGRGNFPDRFSARQFPNYSSELNVNALLLGDSALYLCASSLRLGLTGDAGNTIYFGEGSWLTVV.

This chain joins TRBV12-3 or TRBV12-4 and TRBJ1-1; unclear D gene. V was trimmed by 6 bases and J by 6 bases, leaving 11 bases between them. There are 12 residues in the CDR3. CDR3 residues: CASREGRAEAFF. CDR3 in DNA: TGTGCCAGCAGGGAGGGTAGAGCTGAAGCTTTCTTT.

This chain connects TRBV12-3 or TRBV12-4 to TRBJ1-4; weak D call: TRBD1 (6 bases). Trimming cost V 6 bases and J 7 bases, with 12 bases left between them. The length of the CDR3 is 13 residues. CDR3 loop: CASRFRGAEKLFF. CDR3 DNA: TGTGCCAGCAGATTCAGGGGCGCTGAAAAACTGTTTTTT.

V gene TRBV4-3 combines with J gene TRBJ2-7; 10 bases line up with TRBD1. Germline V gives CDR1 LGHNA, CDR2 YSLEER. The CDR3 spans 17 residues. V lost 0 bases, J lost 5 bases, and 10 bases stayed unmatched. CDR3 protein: CASSQDITGTGVNEQYF. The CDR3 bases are TGCGCCAGCAGCCAAGATATTACCGGGACAGGGGTCAACGAGCAGTACTTC.

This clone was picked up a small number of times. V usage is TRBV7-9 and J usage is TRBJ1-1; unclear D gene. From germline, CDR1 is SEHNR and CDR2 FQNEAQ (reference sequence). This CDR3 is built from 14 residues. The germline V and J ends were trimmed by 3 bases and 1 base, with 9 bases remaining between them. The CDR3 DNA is TGTGCCAGCAGCTTGGGCATTGCGAACACTGAAGCTTTCTTT. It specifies CASSLGIANTEAFF.

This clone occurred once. CDR3 sequence: CASSRAKGGGEQYF. DNA for the CDR3: TGCGCCAGCAGCCGCGCGAAGGGGGGGGGCGAGCAGTACTTC. V gene TRBV4-3 combines with J gene TRBJ2-7; a possible D gene is TRBD2 (7 bases). Germline assignment: CDR1 LGHNA and CDR2 YSLEER. The CDR3 runs to 14 residues. Trimming took off 4 bases at V and 6 bases at J, with 16 bases between the two ends.

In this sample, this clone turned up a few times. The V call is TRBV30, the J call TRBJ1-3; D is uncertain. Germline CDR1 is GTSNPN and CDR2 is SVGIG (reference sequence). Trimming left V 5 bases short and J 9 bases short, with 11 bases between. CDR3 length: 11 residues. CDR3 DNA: TGTGCCTGGGACGCCCGGGGCACCATATATTTT. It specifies CAWDARGTIYF. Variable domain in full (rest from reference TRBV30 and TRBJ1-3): SQTIHQWPATLVQPVGSPLSLECTVEGTSNPNLYWYRQAAGRGLQLLFYSVGIGQISSEVPQNLSASRPQDRQFILSSKKLLLSDSGFYLCAWDARGTIYFGEGSWLTVV.

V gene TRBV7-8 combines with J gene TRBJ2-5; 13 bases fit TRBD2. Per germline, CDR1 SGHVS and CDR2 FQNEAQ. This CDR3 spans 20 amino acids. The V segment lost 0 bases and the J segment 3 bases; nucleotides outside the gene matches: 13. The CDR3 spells CASSLAFGLAGASGKETQYF. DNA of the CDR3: TGTGCCAGCAGCTTAGCCTTTGGACTAGCGGGGGCTTCGGGGAAAGAGACCCAGTACTTC.

In DNA, the CDR3 is TGTGCCACCAGCCTGAGGGACAGGGGGAATTCACCCCTCCACTTT. Its translation is CATSLRDRGNSPLHF. V gene TRBV27 combines with J gene TRBJ1-6, with 11 bases fitting TRBD1. The CDR3 sequence is 15 residues long. The trim removed 10 bases at V and 7 bases at J, leaving 9 bases unmatched. Per the germline V gene, CDR1 is MNHEY and CDR2 is SMNVEV (reference sequence).

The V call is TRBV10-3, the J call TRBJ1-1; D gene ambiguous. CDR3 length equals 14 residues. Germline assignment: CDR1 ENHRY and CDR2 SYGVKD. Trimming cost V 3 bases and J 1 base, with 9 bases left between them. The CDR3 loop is CAISDRLGNTEAFF. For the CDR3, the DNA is TGTGCCATCAGTGACCGACTGGGGAACACTGAAGCTTTCTTT.

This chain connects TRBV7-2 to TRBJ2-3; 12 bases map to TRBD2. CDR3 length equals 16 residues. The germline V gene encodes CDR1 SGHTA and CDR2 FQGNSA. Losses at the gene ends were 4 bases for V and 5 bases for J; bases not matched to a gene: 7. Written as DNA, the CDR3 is TGTGCCAGCAGCTCTAGCGGGGGGGAATTCGTAGATACGCAGTATTTT. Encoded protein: CASSSSGGEFVDTQYF.

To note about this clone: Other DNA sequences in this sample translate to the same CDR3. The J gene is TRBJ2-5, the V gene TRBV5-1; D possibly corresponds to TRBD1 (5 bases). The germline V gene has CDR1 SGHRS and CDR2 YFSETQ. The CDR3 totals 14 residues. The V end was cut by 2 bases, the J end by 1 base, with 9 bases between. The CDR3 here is CASSFGAAQETQYF. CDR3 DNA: TGCGCCAGCAGCTTTGGGGCAGCCCAAGAGACCCAGTACTTC. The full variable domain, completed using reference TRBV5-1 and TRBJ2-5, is KAGVTQTPRYLIKTRGQQVTLSCSPISGHRSVSWYQQTPGQGLQFLFEYFSETQRNKGNFPGRFSGRQFSNSRSEMNVSTLELGDSALYLCASSFGAAQETQYFGPGTRLLVL.

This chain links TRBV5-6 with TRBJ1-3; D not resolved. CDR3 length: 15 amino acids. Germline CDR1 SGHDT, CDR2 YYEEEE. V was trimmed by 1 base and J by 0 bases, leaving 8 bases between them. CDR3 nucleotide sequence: TGTGCCAGCAGCTTGTTTGCTAGCTCTGGAAACACCATATATTTT. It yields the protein CASSLFASSGNTIYF.

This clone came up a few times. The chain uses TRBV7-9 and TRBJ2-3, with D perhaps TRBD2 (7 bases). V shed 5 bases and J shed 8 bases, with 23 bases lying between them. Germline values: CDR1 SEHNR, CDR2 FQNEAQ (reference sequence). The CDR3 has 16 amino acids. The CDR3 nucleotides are TGTGCCAGCAGCCCCGCTGGGGGGGGGCCTGGTCGTACGCAGTATTTT. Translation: CASSPAGGGPGRTQYF.